A selection of T cell receptor beta chains follows, all from one sample in a study of vaccination and CD4 T cells after COVID-19. TCRdb itself ran the PCR reads through MiXCR, one entry per CDR3 protein. The sample has tens of thousands of distinct CDR3 sequences, around 28% seen once. No antigen has been identified for these receptors. The material was CD4+ T cells from blood, cultured in vitro, obtained about 7 months after SARS-CoV-2 vaccination. All receptors come from a human donor who had recovered from COVID-19. Both conserved end residues are part of each CDR3. D genes are given only for firm matches. For some rows the clone size is stated as once, few or many, or as a class when expanded; others skip it.

j_gene | d_gene | abundance | v_gene | CDR3nt | CDR3aa
TRBJ2-1 | - | - | TRBV7-2 | TGTGCCAGCAGCCCCCCTTTCTACAATGAGCAGTTCTTC | CASSPPFYNEQFF
TRBJ2-2 | - | - | TRBV6-4 | TGTGCCAGCAGTGCGAACGAGGGCGGGGAGCTGTTTTTT | CASSANEGGELFF
TRBJ2-5 | - | - | TRBV24-1 | TGTGCCACCAGTGACTCCGACAAAGAGACCCAGTACTTC | CATSDSDKETQYF
TRBJ1-2 | - | - | TRBV2 | TGTGCCAGCACTCTTGGGGGCGTCGATGGCTACACCTTC | CASTLGGVDGYTF
TRBJ1-2 | - | few | TRBV20-1 | TGCAGTGCTAGAGTGACAGTTCCTGACTATGGCTACACCTTC | CSARVTVPDYGYTF
TRBJ2-7 | - | - | TRBV6-1 | TGTGCCAGCAGTGAAGAGAGCTCCTACGAGCAGTACTTC | CASSEESSYEQYF
TRBJ2-1 | TRBD1 | few | TRBV7-9 | TGTGCCAGCAGCGGACAGGGGGGCTCCTACAATGAGCAGTTCTTC | CASSGQGGSYNEQFF
TRBJ1-3 | - | few | TRBV20-1 | TGCAGTGCTAGGGAACGGGGGCTGCCTGGAAACACCATATATTTT | CSARERGLPGNTIYF
TRBJ2-1 | - | - | TRBV24-1 | TGTGCCACCAGTGACCCATCTAGTGGGAGCAACCCCTACAATGAGCAGTTCTTC | CATSDPSSGSNPYNEQFF
TRBJ2-7 | - | - | TRBV7-9 | TGTGCCAGCAGCTTAGAGGCCTCCGCCGAGCAGTACTTC | CASSLEASAEQYF
TRBJ2-3 | - | - | TRBV7-9 | TGCGCCAGCAGTCCACAGGGTAGTTCTACAGATACGCAGTATTTT | CASSPQGSSTDTQYF
TRBJ2-5 | - | few | TRBV19 | TGTGCCAGTAGTATCTCCGGGGTCGAGACCCAGTACTTC | CASSISGVETQYF
TRBJ2-7 | TRBD2 | - | TRBV6-1 | TGTGCCAGCAGGACTAGCGCTACCTACGAGCAGTACTTC | CASRTSATYEQYF
TRBJ1-5 | - | medium-sized | TRBV6-1 | TGTGCCAGCAGTCAAGGGTCGACGAGCAATCAGCCCCAGCATTTT | CASSQGSTSNQPQHF
TRBJ2-2 | TRBD2 | - | TRBV12-3/TRBV12-4 | TGTGCCAGTGGACTAGATTCTACCGGGGAGCTGTTTTTT | CASGLDSTGELFF
TRBJ1-6 | - | few | TRBV19 | TGTGCCAGTAGTGTTTCGGAGCCGGCTATTTCACCCCTCCACTTT | CASSVSEPAISPLHF
TRBJ1-1 | TRBD1 | - | TRBV6-1 | TGTGCCAGCAGTAAGACAGGGAGGACCACTGAAGCTTTCTTT | CASSKTGRTTEAFF
TRBJ2-7 | TRBD1 | few | TRBV10-3 | TGTGCCATGGGGACAGGGGGCGACGAGCAGTACTTC | CAMGTGGDEQYF
TRBJ1-2 | - | - | TRBV20-1 | TGCAGTGCTAGATTGGGCGCAGGGTCTGGCTACACCTTC | CSARLGAGSGYTF
TRBJ2-1 | - | - | TRBV7-3 | TGTGCCAGCAGCTTAATACAGGAGTCATACAATGAGCAGTTCTTC | CASSLIQESYNEQFF
TRBJ2-1 | TRBD2 | - | TRBV19 | TGTGCCACCCGGACTAGCGGGGGAAATGAGCAGTTCTTC | CATRTSGGNEQFF
TRBJ2-1 | - | - | TRBV29-1 | TGCAGCACGGGAACGAATGAGCAGTTCTTC | CSTGTNEQFF
TRBJ2-2 | - | - | TRBV7-6 | TGTGCCAGCAGCTTAGCTACTAGTTGGGTAAACACCGGGGAGCTGTTTTTT | CASSLATSWVNTGELFF
TRBJ2-3 | TRBD1 | - | TRBV5-4 | TGTGCCAGCAGCTTGGGCCGGACAGGGAGCACAGATACGCAGTATTTT | CASSLGRTGSTDTQYF
TRBJ2-1 | - | - | TRBV20-1 | TGCAGTACTTCCCGATTTAATGAGCAGTTCTTC | CSTSRFNEQFF
TRBJ2-5 | TRBD2 | few | TRBV19 | TGTGCCAGTACACCCTCACTAGCGGGAGTGGGTGAGACCCAGTACTTC | CASTPSLAGVGETQYF
TRBJ2-7 | TRBD1 | - | TRBV28 | TGTGCCAGCAGTTTAAGGGACAGATACTCCTACGAGCAGTACTTC | CASSLRDRYSYEQYF
TRBJ2-2 | TRBD2 | once | TRBV6-5 | TGTGCCAGCAGTTACTCGTCTAGCGGGCCAACCGGGGAGCTGTTTTTT | CASSYSSSGPTGELFF
TRBJ1-6 | - | few | TRBV6-4 | TGTGCCAGCAGTGACAGGGGTAATTCACCCCTCCACTTT | CASSDRGNSPLHF
TRBJ2-3 | - | - | TRBV20-1 | TGCAGTGCCGGTTTTCTCGGGCAGGCGTCGAATACGCAGTATTTT | CSAGFLGQASNTQYF
TRBJ2-2 | - | - | TRBV28 | TGTGCCAGCAGTTTAAGTGGCGGGGAGCTGTTTTTT | CASSLSGGELFF
TRBJ2-1 | TRBD2 | - | TRBV7-9 | TGTGCCAGCAGCTTAGAACCCACGCGACTAGCGGGACGGAGCTACAATGAGCAGTTCTTC | CASSLEPTRLAGRSYNEQFF
TRBJ2-7 | - | few | TRBV20-1 | TGCAGTGCTAGAGACTACGAGCAGTACTTC | CSARDYEQYF
TRBJ2-5 | - | few | TRBV7-3 | TGTGCCAGCAGCTTATATGGCGGGCAAGAGACCCAGTACTTC | CASSLYGGQETQYF
TRBJ1-3 | - | once | TRBV7-2 | TGTGCCAGCAGTCCCATGCCGGCAAACACCATATATTTT | CASSPMPANTIYF
TRBJ2-6 | - | - | TRBV4-1 | TGCGCCAGCAGCCAGAATTTAGCTGGGGCCAACGTCCTGACTTTC | CASSQNLAGANVLTF
TRBJ1-2 | TRBD1 | - | TRBV28 | TGTGCCAGCAGTTTTGGACAGGGCTATGGCTACACCTTC | CASSFGQGYGYTF
TRBJ2-2 | - | - | TRBV7-3 | TGTGCCAGCAGCTTATTAGGACTACCGAACACCGGGGAGCTGTTTTTT | CASSLLGLPNTGELFF
TRBJ2-3 | - | - | TRBV12-3/TRBV12-4 | TGTGCCAGCAGACTAGGGGGGAGCACAGATACGCAGTATTTT | CASRLGGSTDTQYF
TRBJ2-5 | TRBD2 | - | TRBV15 | TGTGCCACCAGCGGGGGACTAGCGGGAGCAGAGACCCAGTACTTC | CATSGGLAGAETQYF
TRBJ1-3 | - | - | TRBV5-1 | TGCGCCAGCCGCCAGGGGACTGGAAACACCATATATTTT | CASRQGTGNTIYF
TRBJ2-7 | TRBD1 | - | TRBV6-1 | TGTGCCAGCAGGACGACAGGGGCGGGCGAGCAGTACTTC | CASRTTGAGEQYF
TRBJ2-3 | - | few | TRBV7-9 | TGTGCCAGCAGCTTCGTTGGGGCAGATACGCAGTATTTT | CASSFVGADTQYF
TRBJ2-5 | - | few | TRBV6-1 | TGTGCCAGCAGTGAAGTTGGGCTACAAGAGACCCAGTACTTC | CASSEVGLQETQYF
TRBJ2-7 | - | many | TRBV20-1 | TGCAGTGCTCGGGGGAGTGGGGGCTCCTACGAGCAGTACTTC | CSARGSGGSYEQYF
TRBJ2-7 | TRBD2 | medium-sized | TRBV15 | TGTGCCACCAGCGCGACTAGCGTCGGCCACGAGCAGTACTTC | CATSATSVGHEQYF
TRBJ1-1 | - | few | TRBV5-4 | TGTGCCAGCAGCTGGGAAACAGGGAGGAGCACTGAAGCTTTCTTT | CASSWETGRSTEAFF
TRBJ2-5 | TRBD2 | - | TRBV4-2 | TGTGCCAGCAGCCAAGAGGGTGGGTCTAGCGGGAGGATAAAAGAGACCCAGTACTTC | CASSQEGGSSGRIKETQYF
TRBJ2-3 | - | few | TRBV20-1 | TGCAGTGCTAGGAGCGGGTCCTGGGATACGCAGTATTTT | CSARSGSWDTQYF
TRBJ1-2 | - | few | TRBV6-1 | TGTGCCACCGAAAGGGGTGGCTATGGCTACACCTTC | CATERGGYGYTF